Following are 5 T cell receptor beta chains from one sample sequenced in a study of shared clonotypes between healthy human individuals. This table comes from immunoSEQ multiplex PCR, and its TCRdb copy is limited to in-frame clones, with some not included. The sample includes around 2.5 million clones, more than 85% seen only once; the top ten take 0.36%. The source material was naive CD4+ T cells from PBMCs. Subset meaning: CD45RA+ positively selected. The receptors shown here come from a man between 18 and 35 years old in good health. Some clones in this sample may be carry-over from other donors' samples.

The genes are TRBV5-1 and TRBJ1-4; 9 bases agree with TRBD1. The ends lost 3 bases at V and 6 bases at J; junction bases unmatched: 3. The CDR3 is made up of 14 amino acids. Germline CDR1 and CDR2: SGHRS and YFSETQ. The CDR3 reads CASSYGDRDEKLFF. DNA for the CDR3: TGCGCCAGCAGCTACGGGGACAGGGATGAAAAACTGTTTTTT.

Comment on this clone: Other DNA sequences of this sample code for an identical CDR3. The chain couples TRBV19 to TRBJ2-7; TRBD1 might be the D (6 bases). Germline V gene data show CDR1 as LNHDA and CDR2 as SQIVND (reference sequence). The CDR3 runs 13 residues. Trimming shortened V by 5 bases and J by 1 base, and 9 bases separated the two germline ends. CDR3 DNA sequence: TGTGCCAGTAGTTTACAGGGATCCTACGAGCAGTACTTC. It translates to CASSLQGSYEQYF.

This clone was counted a few times. The chain carries TRBV6-5 and TRBJ1-2, with TRBD1 as a possible D gene (5 bases). V was shortened by 0 bases and J by 4 bases, with 15 bases between the two germline ends. From germline, CDR1 is MNHEY and CDR2 SVGAGI. This CDR3 comprises 16 residues. CDR3 nucleotide sequence: TGTGCCAGCAGTTACTCGACGTTAGGAACAGGCTATGGCTACACCTTC. Translated, it gives CASSYSTLGTGYGYTF.

The gene calls are TRBV6-6 and TRBJ1-2; possibly TRBD1 for D (5 bases). Trimming shortened V by 6 bases and J by 5 bases, and 13 bases separated the two germline ends. Looked up from germline, CDR1 is MNHNY and CDR2 is SVGAGI (reference sequence). This CDR3 comprises 13 residues. CDR3 amino acids: CASSPAGRYGYTF. In DNA, the CDR3 is TGTGCCAGCAGCCCCGCAGGGCGTTATGGCTACACCTTC.

The rearrangement uses TRBV19 and TRBJ2-3; D gene ambiguous. Trimming left V 3 bases short and J 10 bases short, with 11 bases between. This CDR3 is 12 amino acids long. CDR1 is LNHDA and CDR2 is SQIVND in the germline V gene (reference sequence). The CDR3 bases are TGTGCCAGTAGTATGGTGGGCGGCCCGCAGTATTTT. As protein: CASSMVGGPQYF.